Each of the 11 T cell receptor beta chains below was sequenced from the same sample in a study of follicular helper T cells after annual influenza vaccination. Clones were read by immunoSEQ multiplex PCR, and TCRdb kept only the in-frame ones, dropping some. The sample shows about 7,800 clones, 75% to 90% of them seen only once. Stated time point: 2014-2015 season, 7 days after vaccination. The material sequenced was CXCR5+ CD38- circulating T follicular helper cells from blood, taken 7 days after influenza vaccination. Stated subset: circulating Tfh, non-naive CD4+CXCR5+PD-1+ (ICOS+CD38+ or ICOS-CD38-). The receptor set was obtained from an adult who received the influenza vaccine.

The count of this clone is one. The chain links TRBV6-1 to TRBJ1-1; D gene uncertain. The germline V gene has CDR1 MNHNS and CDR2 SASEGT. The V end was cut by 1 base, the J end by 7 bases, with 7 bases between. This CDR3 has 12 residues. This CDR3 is CASSEDPYEAFF. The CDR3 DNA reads TGTGCCAGCAGTGAAGACCCCTATGAAGCTTTCTTT.

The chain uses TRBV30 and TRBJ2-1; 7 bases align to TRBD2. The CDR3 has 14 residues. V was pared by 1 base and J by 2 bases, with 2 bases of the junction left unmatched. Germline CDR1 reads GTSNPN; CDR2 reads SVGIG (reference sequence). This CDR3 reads CAWSDRGAYNEQFF. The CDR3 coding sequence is TGTGCCTGGAGTGACCGGGGGGCCTACAATGAGCAGTTCTTC.

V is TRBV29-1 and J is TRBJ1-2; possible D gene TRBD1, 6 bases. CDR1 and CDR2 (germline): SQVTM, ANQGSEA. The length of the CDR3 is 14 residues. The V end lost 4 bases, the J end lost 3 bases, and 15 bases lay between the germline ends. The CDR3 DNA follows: TGCAGCGTTGGGGAACCGGGACAAGACTATGGCTACACCTTC. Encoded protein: CSVGEPGQDYGYTF. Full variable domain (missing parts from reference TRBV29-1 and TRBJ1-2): SAVISQKPSRDICQRGTSLTIQCQVDSQVTMMFWYRQQPGQSLTLIATANQGSEATYESGFVIDKFPISRPNLTFSTLTVSNMSPEDSSIYLCSVGEPGQDYGYTFGSGTRLTVV.

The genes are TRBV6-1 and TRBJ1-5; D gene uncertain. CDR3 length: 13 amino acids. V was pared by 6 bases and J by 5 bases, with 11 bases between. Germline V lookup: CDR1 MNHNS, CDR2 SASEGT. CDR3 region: CASSLEGYQPQHF. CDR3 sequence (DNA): TGTGCCAGCAGCCTAGAGGGCTATCAGCCCCAGCATTTT.

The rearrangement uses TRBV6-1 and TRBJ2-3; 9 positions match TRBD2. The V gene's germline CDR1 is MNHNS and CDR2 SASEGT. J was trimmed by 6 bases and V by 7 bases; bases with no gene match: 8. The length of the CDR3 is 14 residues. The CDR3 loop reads CASTEGGLADTQYF. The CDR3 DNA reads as TGTGCCAGCACCGAAGGGGGACTAGCTGATACGCAGTATTTT.

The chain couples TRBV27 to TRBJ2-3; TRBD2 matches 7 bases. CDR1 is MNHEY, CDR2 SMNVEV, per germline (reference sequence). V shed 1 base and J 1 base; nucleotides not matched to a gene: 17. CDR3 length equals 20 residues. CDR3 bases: TGTGCCAGCAGTTTATACGGCCCCACTATGGCGGGGAGGGGCACAGATACGCAGTATTTT. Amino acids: CASSLYGPTMAGRGTDTQYF.

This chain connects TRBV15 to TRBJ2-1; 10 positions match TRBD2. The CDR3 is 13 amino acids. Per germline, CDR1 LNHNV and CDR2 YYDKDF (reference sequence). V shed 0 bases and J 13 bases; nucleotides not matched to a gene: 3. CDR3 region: CATSREERGGQFF. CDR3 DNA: TGTGCCACCAGCAGAGAGGAGCGGGGGGGCCAGTTCTTC.

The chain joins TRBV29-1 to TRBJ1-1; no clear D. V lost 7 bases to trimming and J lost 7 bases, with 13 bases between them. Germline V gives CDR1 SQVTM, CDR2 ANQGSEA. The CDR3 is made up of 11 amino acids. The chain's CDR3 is CSADRGNEAFF. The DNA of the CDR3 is TGCAGCGCCGACCGAGGGAATGAAGCTTTCTTT.

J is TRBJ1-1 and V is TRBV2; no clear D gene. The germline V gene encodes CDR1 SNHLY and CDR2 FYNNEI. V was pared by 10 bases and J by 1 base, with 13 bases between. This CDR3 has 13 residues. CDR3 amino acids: CATSLQKNTEAFF. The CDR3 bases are TGTGCCACTTCCCTGCAGAAGAACACTGAAGCTTTCTTT.

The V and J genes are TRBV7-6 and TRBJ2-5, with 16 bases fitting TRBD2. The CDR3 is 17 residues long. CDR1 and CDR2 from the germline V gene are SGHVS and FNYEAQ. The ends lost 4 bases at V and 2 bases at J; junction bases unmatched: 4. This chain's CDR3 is CASSSGLAGGPQETQYF. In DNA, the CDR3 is TGTGCCAGCAGCTCGGGACTAGCGGGGGGGCCTCAAGAGACCCAGTACTTC.

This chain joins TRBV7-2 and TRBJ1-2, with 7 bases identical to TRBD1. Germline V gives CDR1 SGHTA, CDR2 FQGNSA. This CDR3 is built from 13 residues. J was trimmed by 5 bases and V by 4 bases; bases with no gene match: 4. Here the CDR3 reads CASSSGQAYGYTF. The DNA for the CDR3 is TGTGCCAGCAGCTCAGGACAGGCGTATGGCTACACCTTC.